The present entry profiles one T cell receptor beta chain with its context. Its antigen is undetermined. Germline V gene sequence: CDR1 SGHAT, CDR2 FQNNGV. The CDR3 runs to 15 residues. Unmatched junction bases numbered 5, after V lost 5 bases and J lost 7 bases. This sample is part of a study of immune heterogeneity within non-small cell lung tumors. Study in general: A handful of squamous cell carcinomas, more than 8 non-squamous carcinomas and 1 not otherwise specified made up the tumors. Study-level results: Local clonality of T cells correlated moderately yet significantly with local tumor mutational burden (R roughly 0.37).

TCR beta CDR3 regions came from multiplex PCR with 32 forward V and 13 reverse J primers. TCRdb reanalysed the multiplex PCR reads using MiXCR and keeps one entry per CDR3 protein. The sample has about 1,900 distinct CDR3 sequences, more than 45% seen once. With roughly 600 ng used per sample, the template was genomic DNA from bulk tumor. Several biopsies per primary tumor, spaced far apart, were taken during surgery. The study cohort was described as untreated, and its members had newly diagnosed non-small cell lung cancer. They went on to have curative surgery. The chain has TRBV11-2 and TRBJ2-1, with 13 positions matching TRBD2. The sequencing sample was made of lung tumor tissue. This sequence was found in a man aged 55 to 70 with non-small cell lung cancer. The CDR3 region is CASSAGTSGMNEQFF. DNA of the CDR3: TGTGCCAGCAGCGCTGGGACTAGCGGGATGAATGAGCAGTTCTTC.